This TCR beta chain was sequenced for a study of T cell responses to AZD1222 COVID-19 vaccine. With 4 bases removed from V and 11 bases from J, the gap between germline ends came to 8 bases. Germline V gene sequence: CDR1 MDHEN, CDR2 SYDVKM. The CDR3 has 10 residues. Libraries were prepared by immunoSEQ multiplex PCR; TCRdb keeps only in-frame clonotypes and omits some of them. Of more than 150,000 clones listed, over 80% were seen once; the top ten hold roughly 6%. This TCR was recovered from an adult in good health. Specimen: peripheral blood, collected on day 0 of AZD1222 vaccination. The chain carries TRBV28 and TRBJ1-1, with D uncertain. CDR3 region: CASSSPGAFF. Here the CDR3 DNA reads TGTGCCAGCAGTTCCCCCGGGGCTTTCTTT.